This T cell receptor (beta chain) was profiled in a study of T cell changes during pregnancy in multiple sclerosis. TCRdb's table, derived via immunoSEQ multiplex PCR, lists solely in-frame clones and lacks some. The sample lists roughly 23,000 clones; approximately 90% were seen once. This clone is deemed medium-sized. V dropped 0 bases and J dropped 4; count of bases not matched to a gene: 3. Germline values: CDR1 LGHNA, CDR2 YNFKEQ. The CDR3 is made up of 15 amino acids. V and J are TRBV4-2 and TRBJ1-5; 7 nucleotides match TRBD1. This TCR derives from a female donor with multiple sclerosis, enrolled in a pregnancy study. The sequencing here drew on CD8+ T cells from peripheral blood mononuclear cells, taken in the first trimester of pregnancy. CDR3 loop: CASSQDSQGNQPQHF. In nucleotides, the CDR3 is TGTGCCAGCAGCCAAGATTCACAGGGGAATCAGCCCCAGCATTTT.